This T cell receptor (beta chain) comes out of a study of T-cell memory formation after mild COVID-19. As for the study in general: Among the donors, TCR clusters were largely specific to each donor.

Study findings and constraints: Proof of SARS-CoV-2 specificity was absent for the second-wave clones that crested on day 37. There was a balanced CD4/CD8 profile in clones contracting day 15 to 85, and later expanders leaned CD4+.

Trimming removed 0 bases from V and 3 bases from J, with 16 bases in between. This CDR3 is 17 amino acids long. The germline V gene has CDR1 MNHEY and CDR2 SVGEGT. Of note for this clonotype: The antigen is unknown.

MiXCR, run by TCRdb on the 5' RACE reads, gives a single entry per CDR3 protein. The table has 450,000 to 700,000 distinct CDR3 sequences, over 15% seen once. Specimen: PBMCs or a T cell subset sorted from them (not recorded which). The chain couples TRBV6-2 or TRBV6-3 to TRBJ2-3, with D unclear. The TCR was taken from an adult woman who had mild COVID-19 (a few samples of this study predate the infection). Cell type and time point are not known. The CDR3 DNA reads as TGTGCCAGCAGTTACTCGGCTCAGGTCCTTAGAACAGATACGCAGTATTTT. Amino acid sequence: CASSYSAQVLRTDTQYF.